Sequencing of this TCR beta chain was carried out in a study of T-cell memory formation after mild COVID-19. General study points: Clones contracting over day 15 to 85 were CD4/CD8 balanced, with later expanders leaning CD4+. Second-wave clones with a day 37 peak had unconfirmed SARS-CoV-2 specificity. Chiefly within CM and EM were the contracting CD4+ clones; CD8+ ones were within EMRA.

This clonotype was seen once. Its antigen is not known. J gave up 1 base and V 4 bases, and 11 bases lay outside the gene matches. The CDR3 has 18 amino acids. In germline, CDR1 is LGHNA, CDR2 YSLEER. From 5'RACE with constant-segment primers came TCR alpha and TCR beta cDNA libraries that carried sample barcodes and UMIs. Using its own MiXCR run on the 5' RACE reads, TCRdb lists one record per CDR3 protein. The sample shows roughly 150,000 distinct CDR3 sequences, 10% to 15% of them seen only once. This TCR was sampled from a man aged 18 to 35 who had mild COVID-19 (a few samples of this study predate the infection). Cell type and time point are not known. Material for sequencing was PBMCs or a T cell subset sorted from them (not recorded which). The V gene is TRBV4-3, the J gene TRBJ2-1, with TRBD2 identical over 9 bases. Here the CDR3 DNA reads TGCGCCAGCAGCCCGCTGGCGGGGGGGCTCGGGTCCTACAATGAGCAGTTCTTC. Translation: CASSPLAGGLGSYNEQFF.